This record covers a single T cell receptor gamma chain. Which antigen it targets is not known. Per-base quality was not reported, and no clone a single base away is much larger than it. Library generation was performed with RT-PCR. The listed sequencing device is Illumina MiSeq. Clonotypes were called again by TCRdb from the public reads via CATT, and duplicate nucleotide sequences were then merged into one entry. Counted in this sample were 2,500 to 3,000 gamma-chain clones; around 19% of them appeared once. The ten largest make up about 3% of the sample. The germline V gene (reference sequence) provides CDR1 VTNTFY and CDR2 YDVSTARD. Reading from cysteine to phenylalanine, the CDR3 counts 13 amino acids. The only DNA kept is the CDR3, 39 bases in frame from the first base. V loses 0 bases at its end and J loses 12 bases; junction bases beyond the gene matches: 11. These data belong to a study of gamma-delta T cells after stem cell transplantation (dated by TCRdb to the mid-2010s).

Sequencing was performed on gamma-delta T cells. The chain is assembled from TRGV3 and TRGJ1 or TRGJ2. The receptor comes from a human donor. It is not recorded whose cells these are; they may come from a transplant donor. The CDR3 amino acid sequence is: CATWDRPLSRKLF. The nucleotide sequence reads TGTGCCACCTGGGACAGGCCACTAAGCAGGAAACTCTTT.